The next 26 T cell receptor beta chains were all read from a single sample in a study of cytomegalovirus exposure and HLA in healthy donors. Primers: 60 Vbeta forward and 13 Jbeta reverse. The data were produced by immunoSEQ multiplex PCR, yet TCRdb's version contains in-frame clones alone and is incomplete. The sample lists 50,000 or so clones, around 70% occurring once. The sequenced sample was PBMCs. The receptor source for this set is a woman in her 50s in good health and CMV-seronegative.

This clone has more than one count but fewer than ten. This sequence joins TRBV19 and TRBJ1-1; D gene uncertain. CDR3 size: 13 residues. Looked up from germline, CDR1 is LNHDA and CDR2 is SQIVND (reference sequence). V dropped 3 bases and J dropped 4 bases, with 9 bases sitting between them. As DNA, the CDR3 is TGTGCCAGTAGTATGAGGGCGCTCACTGAAGCTTTCTTT. It codes for CASSMRALTEAFF.

This rearrangement joins TRBV29-1 to TRBJ2-3; the D is unclear. Trimming pared 7 bases from V and 8 bases from J, leaving 25 bases between. This CDR3 has 15 amino acids. The V gene's germline CDR1 is SQVTM and CDR2 ANQGSEA. The CDR3 region is CSARPTVTHESTQYF. DNA of the CDR3: TGCAGCGCTAGGCCTACGGTGACCCATGAATCTACGCAGTATTTT.

This chain links TRBV18 with TRBJ2-3; 7 bases are shared with TRBD2. After removal of 6 bases from V and 5 bases from J, the junction contained 11 bases not matched to a gene. This CDR3 is 15 amino acids long. The germline gives CDR1 KGHSH, CDR2 LQKENI. The CDR3, as DNA: TGTGCCAGCTCCCGCGGGAGACCTACCGGAGATACGCAGTATTTT. Amino acids: CASSRGRPTGDTQYF.

The chain employs TRBV28 and TRBJ1-2; 7 bases fit TRBD1. The CDR3 is 13 amino acids. The germline V gene encodes CDR1 MDHEN and CDR2 SYDVKM. J lost 1 base, V lost 8 bases, and 4 bases had no gene match. Written as DNA, the CDR3 is TGTGCCAGCGGGGACAGCAATAACTATGGCTACACCTTC. The encoded protein is CASGDSNNYGYTF.

This clone was detected only once. This rearrangement joins TRBV5-4 to TRBJ2-5; 10 nucleotides agree with TRBD1. The CDR3 loop spans 16 amino acids. After removal of 0 bases from V and 1 base from J, the junction contained 3 bases not matched to a gene. Germline loops: CDR1 SGHNT, CDR2 YYREEE (reference sequence). CDR3 amino acids: CASSLGDRGFQETQYF. CDR3 DNA sequence: TGTGCCAGCAGCTTGGGGGACAGGGGTTTCCAAGAGACCCAGTACTTC.

The chain couples TRBV10-3 to TRBJ1-2; weak D call: TRBD1 (6 bases). The CDR3 runs 11 residues. Germline loops: CDR1 ENHRY, CDR2 SYGVKD. Deletions cut 3 bases from V and 7 bases from J, with 6 bases between. The CDR3 reads CAISEQGGYTF. CDR3 sequence (DNA): TGTGCCATCAGTGAACAGGGTGGCTACACCTTC.

The chain employs TRBV27 and TRBJ1-3, with 9 bases aligning to TRBD1. Germline lookup yields CDR1 MNHEY and CDR2 SMNVEV (reference sequence). The CDR3 contains 18 residues. Unmatched junction bases numbered 9, after V lost 2 bases and J lost 1 base. Written as DNA, the CDR3 is TGTGCCAGCAGTTTAAAACTAGGACAGGGGAGATCTGGAAACACCATATATTTT. Its protein product is CASSLKLGQGRSGNTIYF.

This clone was found a few times. The DNA of the CDR3 is TGTGCCAGCAGTTTTACCGGGAGGATTGAGACCCAGTACTTC. It yields the protein CASSFTGRIETQYF. The V and J genes are TRBV6-6 and TRBJ2-5, with 7 bases matching TRBD2. Germline trimming cut 4 bases from V and 5 bases from J; bases unmatched to any gene: 7. The CDR3 has 14 amino acids. In germline, CDR1 is MNHNY, CDR2 SVGAGI (reference sequence).

The rearrangement uses TRBV7-2 and TRBJ2-1; 12 nucleotides line up with TRBD2. V lost 7 bases to trimming and J lost 3 bases; unmatched junction nucleotides: 7. This CDR3 is built from 16 residues. CDR1 SGHTA and CDR2 FQGNSA come from the germline V gene. The CDR3 coding sequence is TGTGCCAGCACCCTAGCGGGAGGGCCCCTCTACAATGAGCAGTTCTTC. It translates to CASTLAGGPLYNEQFF.

The chain couples TRBV27 to TRBJ2-7, with 8 bases fitting TRBD1. The ends lost 5 bases at V and 1 base at J; junction bases unmatched: 7. Germline values: CDR1 MNHEY, CDR2 SMNVEV (reference sequence). This CDR3 spans 15 amino acids. The CDR3 reads CASSDPGTGSYEQYF. The CDR3 DNA reads TGTGCCAGCAGTGACCCCGGGACAGGTTCCTACGAGCAGTACTTC.

This clone was observed a handful of times. This chain joins TRBV29-1 and TRBJ2-5; TRBD1 aligns across 7 bases. The CDR3 contains 12 residues. With 6 bases clipped from V and 4 bases from J, the junction kept 5 bases outside the gene matches. Germline V gives CDR1 SQVTM, CDR2 ANQGSEA. The CDR3 is CSVGDRAETQYF. The CDR3 coding sequence is TGCAGCGTGGGAGACAGGGCAGAGACCCAGTACTTC.

This clone has a handful of counts. V is TRBV5-1 and J is TRBJ2-5, with TRBD2 identical over 7 bases. CDR3 size: 14 residues. Per germline, CDR1 SGHRS and CDR2 YFSETQ. J was trimmed by 1 base and V by 0 bases; bases with no gene match: 0. The CDR3 loop reads CASSLGLAQETQYF. The CDR3 coding sequence is TGCGCCAGCAGCTTGGGACTAGCCCAAGAGACCCAGTACTTC.

This chain links TRBV2 with TRBJ2-2; D might be TRBD2 (6 bases). The CDR3 totals 14 residues. The ends were cut back, 3 bases at V and 7 bases at J, with 12 bases in the middle. The germline CDR1 and CDR2 sequences are SNHLY and FYNNEI. The CDR3 DNA follows: TGTGCCAGCAGTGACGTGGAGGGGATCGGGGAGCTGTTTTTT. As protein: CASSDVEGIGELFF. Supplemented by reference TRBV2 and TRBJ2-2, the full variable domain reads EPEVTQTPSHQVTQMGQEVILRCVPISNHLYFYWYRQILGQKVEFLVSFYNNEISEKSEIFDDQFSVERPDGSNFTLKIRSTKLEDSAMYFCASSDVEGIGELFFGEGSRLTVL.

This clone was seen only a few times. The sample has other DNA sequences that encode this CDR3 too. V is TRBV6-1 and J is TRBJ2-7; 9 bases agree with TRBD1. The CDR3 has 14 amino acids. The germline V gene encodes CDR1 MNHNS and CDR2 SASEGT. After removal of 6 bases from V and 0 bases from J, the junction contained 3 bases not matched to a gene. The CDR3 DNA reads as TGTGCCAGCAGGGTGGGACAGGGCTCCTACGAGCAGTACTTC. It translates to CASRVGQGSYEQYF.

Worth noting for this clone: The junction differs from germline at one of its ends, possibly a read error. The rearrangement joins TRBV5-1 to TRBJ2-3; 7 bases line up with TRBD1. CDR1 is SGHRS and CDR2 is YFSETQ in the germline V gene. The CDR3 loop spans 15 amino acids. CDR3 region: CASSLGDRSTDTRYF. The DNA for the CDR3 is TGCGCCAGCAGCTTGGGGGACAGAAGCACAGATACGCGGTATTTT.

This clone was observed a handful of times. J is TRBJ1-3 and V is TRBV6-5; D not resolved. Trimming left V 0 bases short and J 4 bases short, with 4 bases between. This CDR3 has 13 residues. Germline CDR1 MNHEY, CDR2 SVGAGI. CDR3 in DNA: TGTGCCAGCAGTTACTCACGGGGAAACACCATATATTTT. Translating it yields CASSYSRGNTIYF.

The chain joins TRBV6-1 to TRBJ1-5; TRBD1 aligns across 9 bases. The J segment lost 8 bases and the V segment lost 7 bases, leaving 12 bases of the junction unmatched. CDR1 is MNHNS, CDR2 SASEGT, per germline. The CDR3 extends over 15 amino acids. CDR3 sequence (DNA): TGTGCCAGCAATTGGGACAGGGCGGAAAATAAGCCCCAGCATTTT. Residues: CASNWDRAENKPQHF.

This chain connects TRBV7-9 to TRBJ1-1; D possibly corresponds to TRBD1 (5 bases). Trimming pared 6 bases from V and 2 bases from J, leaving 13 bases between. This CDR3 is built from 14 residues. The V gene's germline CDR1 is SEHNR and CDR2 FQNEAQ (reference sequence). CDR3 DNA sequence: TGTGCCAGCAGTCCAGGGTTGTATAACACTGAAGCTTTCTTT. Translation gives CASSPGLYNTEAFF.

The chain carries TRBV30 and TRBJ2-5, with 11 bases that match TRBD2. The CDR3 is made up of 16 amino acids. Germline V gives CDR1 GTSNPN, CDR2 SVGIG (reference sequence). V shed 3 bases, J shed 2 bases, and the junction held 8 bases outside the gene matches. The CDR3 sequence: CAWRLARLAGQETQYF. CDR3 in DNA: TGTGCCTGGAGACTGGCCAGACTAGCGGGACAAGAGACCCAGTACTTC.

DNA of the CDR3: TGTGCCAGCAGTGTAACTAGCGTTCAAGAGACCCAGTACTTC. It yields the protein CASSVTSVQETQYF. The chain combines TRBV2 with TRBJ2-5, with 7 nucleotides matching TRBD2. The germline V gene encodes CDR1 SNHLY and CDR2 FYNNEI. The CDR3 extends over 14 amino acids. V gave up 4 bases and J gave up 2 bases; unmatched junction bases: 4. Looking up the rest from reference TRBV2 and TRBJ2-5 gives the full variable domain: EPEVTQTPSHQVTQMGQEVILRCVPISNHLYFYWYRQILGQKVEFLVSFYNNEISEKSEIFDDQFSVERPDGSNFTLKIRSTKLEDSAMYFCASSVTSVQETQYFGPGTRLLVL.

The CDR3 reads CASSTRLAVTDTQYF. The DNA of the CDR3 is TGTGCCAGCAGCACCCGACTAGCGGTCACAGATACGCAGTATTTT. J is TRBJ2-3 and V is TRBV7-9; 9 nucleotides align to TRBD2. Germline V gene lookup returns CDR1 SEHNR and CDR2 FQNEAQ (reference sequence). The CDR3 loop spans 15 amino acids. The V segment lost 5 bases and the J segment 2 bases; nucleotides outside the gene matches: 5. The complete variable domain, with remaining parts taken from reference TRBV7-9 and TRBJ2-3, reads DTGVSQNPRHKITKRGQNVTFRCDPISEHNRLYWYRQTLGQGPEFLTYFQNEAQLEKSRLLSDRFSAERPKGSFSTLEIQRTEQGDSAMYLCASSTRLAVTDTQYFGPGTRLTVL.

The chain carries TRBV11-2 and TRBJ2-5; D ambiguous. The CDR3 has 13 amino acids. V lost 1 base to trimming and J lost 2 bases, with 5 bases between them. Per germline, CDR1 SGHAT and CDR2 FQNNGV. The DNA of the CDR3 is TGTGCCAGCAGCTTAGCCAAACAAGAGACCCAGTACTTC. Translation: CASSLAKQETQYF.

The chain is built from TRBV5-1 and TRBJ2-1, with a weak D call TRBD1 (6 bases). The length of the CDR3 is 15 residues. Trimming removed 4 bases at V and 7 bases at J, with 18 bases between. Germline V CDR1 and CDR2: SGHRS, YFSETQ. CDR3 nucleotide sequence: TGCGCCAGCAGCCCGGGTGGGACAAGAGGGAATGAGCAGTTCTTC. Its translation is CASSPGGTRGNEQFF.

The chain uses TRBV28 and TRBJ1-6; D might be TRBD1 (5 bases). The V gene's germline CDR1 is MDHEN and CDR2 SYDVKM. The germline V and J ends were trimmed by 7 bases and 7 bases, with 11 bases remaining between them. The CDR3 length is 13 residues. CDR3 coding DNA: TGTGCCAGCACTGGGGCAAGGAATTCACCCCTCCACTTT. It encodes CASTGARNSPLHF.

V and J are TRBV5-1 and TRBJ2-3, with TRBD2 identical over 14 bases. The germline V gene encodes CDR1 SGHRS and CDR2 YFSETQ. Germline trimming cut 4 bases from V and 3 bases from J; bases unmatched to any gene: 7. The CDR3 sequence is 17 residues long. CDR3 sequence reads: CASSSGTSGSGTDTQYF. DNA for the CDR3: TGCGCCAGCAGCAGCGGGACTAGCGGGAGCGGTACAGATACGCAGTATTTT.

The genes are TRBV4-2 and TRBJ2-3; perhaps TRBD2 as D (6 bases). V was cut by 1 base and J by 2 bases, with 13 bases left in between. CDR3 length equals 16 residues. CDR1 is LGHNA and CDR2 is YNFKEQ in the germline V gene. The chain's CDR3 is CASSQVSGLTTDTQYF. CDR3 nucleotides: TGTGCCAGCAGCCAAGTTTCCGGACTAACCACAGATACGCAGTATTTT.